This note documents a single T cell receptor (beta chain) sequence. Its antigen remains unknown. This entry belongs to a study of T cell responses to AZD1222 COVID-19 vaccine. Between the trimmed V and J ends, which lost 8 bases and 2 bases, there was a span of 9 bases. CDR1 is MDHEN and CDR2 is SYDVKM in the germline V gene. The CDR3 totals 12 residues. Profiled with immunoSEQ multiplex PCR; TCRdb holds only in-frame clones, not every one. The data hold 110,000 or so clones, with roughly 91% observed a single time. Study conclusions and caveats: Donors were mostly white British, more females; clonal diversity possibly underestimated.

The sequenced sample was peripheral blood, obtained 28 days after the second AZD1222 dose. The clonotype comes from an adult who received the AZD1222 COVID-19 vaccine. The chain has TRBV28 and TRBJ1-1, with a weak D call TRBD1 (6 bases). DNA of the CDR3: TGTGCCAGCGGGGGCAGCAACACTGAAGCTTTCTTT. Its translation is CASGGSNTEAFF. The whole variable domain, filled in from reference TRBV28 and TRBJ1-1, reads DVKVTQSSRYLVKRTGEKVFLECVQDMDHENMFWYRQDPGLGLRLIYFSYDVKMKEKGDIPEGYSVSREKKERFSLILESASTNQTSMYLCASGGSNTEAFFGQGTRLTVV.